Listed here is a single T cell receptor (beta chain). The antigen is unknown. This specimen comes from a study of cytomegalovirus exposure and HLA in healthy donors. Study in general: Drawn from HLA-typed donors, around 85 million unique TCRs were held in an early data release. The study, taken as a whole, reports: The listing of about 150 TCR beta chains classed them as cytomegalovirus-associated.

In germline, CDR1 is SNHLY, CDR2 FYNNEI. Between the trimmed V and J ends, which lost 6 bases and 0 bases, there was a span of 8 bases. There are 13 residues in the CDR3. Primers: 60 Vbeta forward and 13 Jbeta reverse. Measured with immunoSEQ multiplex PCR; TCRdb has only the in-frame clones, and not every one. Of under 90,000 clones in the sample, less than 80% are singletons; the top ten hold over 8%. The sequencing sample was made of PBMCs. The genes are TRBV2 and TRBJ1-1; maybe TRBD1 (5 bases). The sequence derives from a man aged 40-49 years in good health and CMV-seropositive. CDR3 nucleotides: TGTGCCAGCAGACAGGCGGTGAACACTGAAGCTTTCTTT. Translation gives CASRQAVNTEAFF.